This TCR beta chain is from a study of CD8 T cells in Susac syndrome. Random hexamers served to reverse transcribe roughly 0.5 to 1 ug RNA. TCRdb called the immunoSEQ multiplex PCR reads again in MiXCR, with one record for every CDR3 protein. The repertoire holds roughly 120,000 distinct CDR3 sequences, with 85% to 95% as singletons. The CDR3 runs 16 residues. The germline CDR1 and CDR2 sequences are SGHDT and YYEEEE. V lost 4 bases and J lost 3; bases outside the gene matches: 6. The sequence was obtained from a human donor with multiple sclerosis. The V call is TRBV5-6, the J call TRBJ1-5, with 11 nucleotides matching TRBD1. Sequenced input: CD8+ T cells from PBMCs. The CDR3 here is CASSPWDRGTNQPQHF. CDR3 in DNA: TGTGCCAGCAGCCCATGGGACAGGGGGACCAATCAGCCCCAGCATTTT.